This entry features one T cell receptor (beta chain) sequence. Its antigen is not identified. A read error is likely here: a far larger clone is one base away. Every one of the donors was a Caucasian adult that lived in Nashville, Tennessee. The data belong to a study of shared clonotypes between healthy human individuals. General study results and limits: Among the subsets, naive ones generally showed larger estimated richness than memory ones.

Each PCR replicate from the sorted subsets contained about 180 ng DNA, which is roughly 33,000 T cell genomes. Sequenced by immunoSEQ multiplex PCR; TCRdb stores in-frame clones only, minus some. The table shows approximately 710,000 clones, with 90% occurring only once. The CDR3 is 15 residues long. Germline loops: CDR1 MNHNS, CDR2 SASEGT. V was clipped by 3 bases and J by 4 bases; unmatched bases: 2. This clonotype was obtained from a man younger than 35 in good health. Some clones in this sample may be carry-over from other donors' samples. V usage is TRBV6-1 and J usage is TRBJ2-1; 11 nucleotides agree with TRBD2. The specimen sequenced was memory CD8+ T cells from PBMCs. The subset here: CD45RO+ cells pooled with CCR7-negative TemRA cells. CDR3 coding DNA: TGTGCCAGCAGTGATACTAGCGGGAGTTACAATGAGCAGTTCTTC. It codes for CASSDTSGSYNEQFF.